One and the same sample provided the 27 T cell receptor beta chains below, sequenced in a study of T cells in localized non-small cell lung cancer (dated by TCRdb to between 2020 and 2021). Libraries were constructed by the immunoSEQ multiplex PCR assay. TCRdb carries this immuneACCESS record with in-frame sequences only. Its versions omit some clonotypes, under half of them owing to an unresolved V gene in the studies checked, with the rest unexplained. The sample table contains about 52,000 clones; only one count was recorded for about three quarters of them. Of the sample, roughly 4% falls within the top ten clones. Source: PBMCs, taken before any cancer treatment. The receptor source for this set is a woman aged 35 to 75 with stage II lung adenocarcinoma.

In this sample, this clone turned up a few times. The chain couples TRBV27 to TRBJ1-1; D ambiguous. Germline V gene sequence: CDR1 MNHEY, CDR2 SMNVEV (reference sequence). This CDR3 region has 14 residues. Trimming removed 4 bases at V and 5 bases at J, with 14 bases between. The CDR3 sequence: CASSSAVFSTEAFF. The CDR3 nucleotides read TGTGCCAGCAGTTCGGCAGTTTTTTCTACTGAAGCTTTCTTT.

The gene calls are TRBV5-1 and TRBJ2-3, with TRBD2 matching over 12 bases. V was clipped by 5 bases and J by 0 bases; unmatched bases: 4. CDR1 SGHRS and CDR2 YFSETQ come from the germline V gene. The CDR3 consists of 16 residues. CDR3 sequence (DNA): TGCGCCAGCAGGAGGACTAGCGGGGTTAGCACAGATACGCAGTATTTT. This encodes CASRRTSGVSTDTQYF.

The V and J genes are TRBV7-9 and TRBJ1-1; no reliable D call. The germline V gene has CDR1 SEHNR and CDR2 FQNEAQ (reference sequence). The V gene lost 1 base and the J gene lost 1 base, with 10 bases spanning the gap. The CDR3 loop spans 15 amino acids. Here the CDR3 DNA reads TGTGCCAGCAGCTTAGGGGTCCGGGAGAACACTGAAGCTTTCTTT. It specifies CASSLGVRENTEAFF.

The chain uses TRBV27 and TRBJ1-2; 7 bases fit TRBD1. V lost 5 bases to trimming and J lost 7 bases; unmatched junction nucleotides: 13. The CDR3 contains 15 residues. From germline, CDR1 is MNHEY and CDR2 SMNVEV (reference sequence). In nucleotides, the CDR3 is TGTGCCAGCAGTCTTACCTTCGACAGGGTAGGTGGCTACACCTTC. It codes for CASSLTFDRVGGYTF.

The rearrangement joins TRBV4-2 to TRBJ2-3; 9 bases map to TRBD2. The CDR3 is made up of 17 amino acids. Germline lookup yields CDR1 LGHNA and CDR2 YNFKEQ. Losses at the gene ends were 4 bases for V and 4 bases for J; bases not matched to a gene: 12. CDR3 DNA sequence: TGTGCCAGCAGCCCGTATTTGGGCGGGGGGGACGCAGATACGCAGTATTTT. It codes for CASSPYLGGGDADTQYF.

The J gene is TRBJ1-5, the V gene TRBV19; no firm D call. Germline loops: CDR1 LNHDA, CDR2 SQIVND (reference sequence). The CDR3 is made up of 13 amino acids. The V gene lost 5 bases and the J gene lost 4 bases, with 9 bases spanning the gap. CDR3 nucleotides: TGTGCCAGTAGTTACTCTCGGAATCAGCCCCAGCATTTT. Protein sequence: CASSYSRNQPQHF.

The chain employs TRBV29-1 and TRBJ1-1; 9 bases align to TRBD1. Unmatched junction bases numbered 18, after V lost 0 bases and J lost 10 bases. The CDR3 totals 17 residues. CDR1 and CDR2 from the germline V gene are SQVTM and ANQGSEA. The CDR3 region is CSVEDRDREVRGMGAFF. Written as DNA, the CDR3 is TGCAGCGTTGAAGACAGGGACAGGGAAGTAAGAGGAATGGGAGCTTTCTTT.

The chain carries TRBV6-6 and TRBJ2-7; tentative D call: TRBD1 (6 bases). V lost 6 bases and J 2 bases, leaving 11 bases between the germline ends. Germline V lookup: CDR1 MNHNY, CDR2 SVGAGI (reference sequence). CDR3 length: 13 residues. The DNA of the CDR3 is TGTGCCAGCAGGTTCGACAGGACCTACGAGCAGTACTTC. This encodes CASRFDRTYEQYF.

J is TRBJ1-1 and V is TRBV11-2; 8 bases align to TRBD1. This CDR3 has 16 amino acids. Germline lookup yields CDR1 SGHAT and CDR2 FQNNGV. After removal of 4 bases from V and 3 bases from J, the junction contained 10 bases not matched to a gene. The CDR3 reads CASSSGQGLRYTEAFF. In DNA form, the CDR3 reads TGTGCCAGCAGCTCCGGACAGGGCCTGAGGTACACTGAAGCTTTCTTT.

The rearrangement joins TRBV14 to TRBJ1-5; TRBD1 aligns across 11 bases. J gave up 0 bases and V 0 bases, and 10 bases lay outside the gene matches. Germline loops: CDR1 SGHDN, CDR2 FVKESK. The CDR3 consists of 20 residues. CDR3 in amino acids: CASSQEGDRGAGYSNQPQHF. The CDR3 DNA reads as TGTGCCAGCAGCCAAGAGGGGGACAGGGGGGCGGGATATAGCAATCAGCCCCAGCATTTT.

The chain links TRBV4-3 to TRBJ2-6; 7 bases fit TRBD1. Unmatched junction bases numbered 9, after V lost 1 base and J lost 0 bases. Germline CDR1 reads LGHNA; CDR2 reads YSLEER. This CDR3 is 19 amino acids long. The CDR3 loop reads CASSQGSGTAISGANVLTF. For the CDR3, the DNA is TGCGCCAGCAGCCAAGGGTCCGGGACAGCGATCTCTGGGGCCAACGTCCTGACTTTC.

A single count supports this clone. The chain carries TRBV7-8 and TRBJ2-2; weak D call: TRBD2 (5 bases). Germline values: CDR1 SGHVS, CDR2 FQNEAQ. The ends were cut back, 3 bases at V and 7 bases at J, with 6 bases in the middle. CDR3 length: 12 amino acids. This CDR3 reads CASSFGIGELFF. CDR3 bases: TGTGCCAGCAGCTTCGGGATCGGGGAGCTGTTTTTT.

V and J are TRBV27 and TRBJ2-6; 9 bases are a match to TRBD1. The CDR3 consists of 20 residues. The J segment lost 4 bases and the V segment lost 0 bases, leaving 13 bases of the junction unmatched. CDR1 is MNHEY and CDR2 is SMNVEV in the germline V gene (reference sequence). The CDR3 sequence: CASSLSGAQGAQSGANVLTF. Here the CDR3 DNA reads TGTGCCAGCAGTTTATCCGGGGCACAGGGGGCGCAGAGCGGGGCCAACGTCCTGACTTTC.

The sample holds a few counts of this clone. This sequence joins TRBV15 and TRBJ1-1, with TRBD1 identical over 9 bases. Germline CDR1 LNHNV, CDR2 YYDKDF (reference sequence). J was trimmed by 4 bases and V by 1 base; bases with no gene match: 4. The CDR3 has 15 amino acids. The CDR3 DNA reads TGTGCCACCAGCAGAGTTGGGACAGGGTTCACTGAAGCTTTCTTT. Translating it yields CATSRVGTGFTEAFF.

This clone showed up just a few times. The chain employs TRBV6-6 and TRBJ1-1, with TRBD1 matching over 7 bases. The CDR3 is made up of 14 amino acids. Germline CDR1 reads MNHNY; CDR2 reads SVGAGI (reference sequence). J gave up 6 bases and V 8 bases, and 12 bases lay outside the gene matches. The chain's CDR3 is CASSPGQQRAEAFF. In DNA, the CDR3 is TGTGCCAGCTCGCCGGGACAGCAAAGGGCTGAAGCTTTCTTT.

This clone is a singleton in its sample. The gene calls are TRBV7-9 and TRBJ2-1; TRBD1 aligns across 7 bases. CDR1 and CDR2 from the germline V gene are SEHNR and FQNEAQ (reference sequence). The CDR3 extends over 17 amino acids. J lost 0 bases, V lost 0 bases, and 5 bases had no gene match. CDR3 nucleotides: TGTGCCAGCAGCTTAGCGACAGGGCGACCCTCCTACAATGAGCAGTTCTTC. Its translation: CASSLATGRPSYNEQFF.

This rearrangement joins TRBV18 to TRBJ1-6; D gene unclear. The CDR3 is 13 residues long. The V and J ends lost 2 bases and 8 bases respectively, with 7 bases between them. From germline, CDR1 is KGHSH and CDR2 LQKENI. DNA for the CDR3: TGTGCCAGCTCACCAGAAAAGGATTCACCCCTCCACTTT. This encodes CASSPEKDSPLHF.

The V gene is TRBV7-2, the J gene TRBJ1-2; D is undetermined. CDR1 and CDR2 (germline): SGHTA, FQGNSA. The CDR3 consists of 14 residues. V was clipped by 2 bases and J by 0 bases, with 7 bases between them. For the CDR3, the DNA is TGTGCCAGCAGCTTATCCCCCTCTAACTATGGCTACACCTTC. This codes for CASSLSPSNYGYTF.

J is TRBJ1-5 and V is TRBV28; D call uncertain. CDR1 and CDR2 from the germline V gene are MDHEN and SYDVKM. The CDR3 is 15 residues long. Trimming left V 2 bases short and J 4 bases short, with 12 bases between. In DNA form, the CDR3 reads TGTGCCAGCAGTTTAGCGGGGTTCCGTAATCAGCCCCAGCATTTT. Translated: CASSLAGFRNQPQHF.

The chain joins TRBV6-5 to TRBJ1-2, with D hard to call. CDR3 length: 11 residues. Deletions cut 2 bases from V and 7 bases from J, with 5 bases between. The V gene's germline CDR1 is MNHEY and CDR2 SVGAGI. CDR3 nucleotide sequence: TGTGCCAGCAGTTACGTGGGTGGCTACACCTTC. Protein product: CASSYVGGYTF.

The chain carries TRBV18 and TRBJ1-5; 10 nucleotides match TRBD1. The V segment lost 4 bases and the J segment 4 bases; nucleotides outside the gene matches: 1. From germline, CDR1 is KGHSH and CDR2 LQKENI. The CDR3 runs 14 residues. The CDR3 nucleotides are TGTGCCAGCTCACAGGGACAGGGGAATCAGCCCCAGCATTTT. The encoded protein is CASSQGQGNQPQHF.

The chain employs TRBV25-1 and TRBJ1-4; 8 bases fit TRBD1. Germline trimming cut 3 bases from V and 0 bases from J; bases unmatched to any gene: 3. Germline V lookup: CDR1 MGHDK, CDR2 SYGVNS. This CDR3 has 16 amino acids. The CDR3 loop is CASSEGQASTNEKLFF. For the CDR3, the DNA is TGTGCCAGCAGTGAGGGACAGGCCTCAACTAATGAAAAACTGTTTTTT.

The chain is built from TRBV10-1 and TRBJ2-2, with D perhaps assigned TRBD1 or TRBD2 (5 bases each). Germline assignment: CDR1 WNHNN and CDR2 SYGVQD (reference sequence). V gave up 6 bases and J gave up 4 bases, with 15 bases separating them. The CDR3 spans 15 residues. The CDR3, as DNA: TGCGCCAGCAGCCCTCAGGGTCGGGGCACCGGGGAGCTGTTTTTT. Translation: CASSPQGRGTGELFF.

The chain joins TRBV10-3 to TRBJ1-3, with D maybe TRBD1 (5 bases). Per the germline V gene, CDR1 is ENHRY and CDR2 is SYGVKD. The CDR3 is 13 residues long. V was trimmed by 10 bases and J by 2 bases, leaving 12 bases between them. CDR3 DNA: TGTGCCAGTCAGACAGTAGCTGGAAACACCATATATTTT. Translating it yields CASQTVAGNTIYF.

The J gene is TRBJ2-7, the V gene TRBV6-6; 7 bases line up with TRBD1. Trimming cost V 8 bases and J 2 bases; bases outside gene matches: 12. The CDR3 has 15 amino acids. The germline V gene encodes CDR1 MNHNY and CDR2 SVGAGI (reference sequence). The CDR3 loop is CASAEDRDRTYEQYF. As DNA, the CDR3 is TGTGCCAGCGCAGAGGACCGGGACAGAACCTACGAGCAGTACTTC.

V gene TRBV7-9 combines with J gene TRBJ1-3; D gene uncertain. V gave up 6 bases and J gave up 5 bases, with 20 bases separating them. This CDR3 spans 16 amino acids. Germline CDR1 is SEHNR and CDR2 is FQNEAQ (reference sequence). Here the CDR3 reads CASRSSGVQQRNTIYF. The CDR3 DNA is TGTGCCAGCAGGTCCTCCGGGGTCCAACAGAGAAACACCATATATTTT.

The chain carries TRBV2 and TRBJ2-1, with 13 bases aligning to TRBD2. CDR1 is SNHLY and CDR2 is FYNNEI in the germline V gene. This CDR3 has 16 residues. V lost 5 bases and J lost 2; bases outside the gene matches: 3. The CDR3, as DNA: TGTGCCAGCAGTCGACTAGCGGGGGGCGCCTACAATGAGCAGTTCTTC. This codes for CASSRLAGGAYNEQFF.